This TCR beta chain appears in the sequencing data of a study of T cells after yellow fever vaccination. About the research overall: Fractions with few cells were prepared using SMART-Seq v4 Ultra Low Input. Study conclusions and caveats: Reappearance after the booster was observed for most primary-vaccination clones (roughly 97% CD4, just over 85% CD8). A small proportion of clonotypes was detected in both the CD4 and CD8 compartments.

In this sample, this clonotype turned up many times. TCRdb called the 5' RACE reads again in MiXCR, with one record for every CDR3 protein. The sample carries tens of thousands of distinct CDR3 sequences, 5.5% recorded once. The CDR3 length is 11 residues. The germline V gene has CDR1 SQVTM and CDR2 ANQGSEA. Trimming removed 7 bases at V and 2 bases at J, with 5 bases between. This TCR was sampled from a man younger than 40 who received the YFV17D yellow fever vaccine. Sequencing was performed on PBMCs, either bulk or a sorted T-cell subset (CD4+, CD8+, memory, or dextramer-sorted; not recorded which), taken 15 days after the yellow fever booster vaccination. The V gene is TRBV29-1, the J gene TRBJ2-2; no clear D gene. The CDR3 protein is CSARNTGELFF. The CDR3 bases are TGCAGCGCCCGAAACACCGGGGAGCTGTTTTTT.